This T cell receptor beta chain was obtained from a study of cytomegalovirus exposure and HLA in healthy donors. Overall study findings and caveats: Among donors in an Asian-associated ancestry cluster, a later analysis reportedly found fewer N-insertions than the approximately 700-donor mean.

The donors gave bone marrow, and they were healthy. The study ran its PCR with 60 Vbeta and 13 Jbeta primers. Using immunoSEQ multiplex PCR, the repertoire was profiled, and TCRdb retains in-frame clones only, with some absent. Counted here are around 200,000 clones, over 65% occurring once; the ten biggest clones make up about 2.4%. This clone occurred a few times. Its specificity is not known. Germline CDR1 reads MNHNS; CDR2 reads SASEGT. This CDR3 contains 13 residues. V dropped 1 base and J dropped 8 bases, with 9 bases sitting between them. This TCR came from a woman between 50 and 59 years old in good health and CMV-seropositive. The sample was PBMCs. The chain joins TRBV6-1 to TRBJ1-3; the D is unclear. The DNA of the CDR3 is TGTGCCAGCAGTGAAGAACGGGGAGACACCATATATTTT. It translates to CASSEERGDTIYF.